These 4 T cell receptor beta chains originate from one sample sequenced in a study of blood T cell repertoires in COVID-19. The repertoire was sequenced with immunoSEQ multiplex PCR; TCRdb's copy has only in-frame clones and lacks some. The sample lists 150,000 to 200,000 clones, about 86% seen once, with approximately 18% in the top ten. The specimen sequenced was peripheral blood. The source of these receptors is a woman in her 70s who had recovered from COVID-19.

V usage is TRBV18 and J usage is TRBJ2-1; D uncertain. V shed 3 bases and J shed 8 bases, with 8 bases lying between them. The CDR3 totals 12 residues. Germline V gene data show CDR1 as KGHSH and CDR2 as LQKENI. Here the CDR3 DNA reads TGTGCCAGCTCACCTGAGAGGCATGAGCAGTTCTTC. Translation: CASSPERHEQFF.

The rearrangement uses TRBV5-4 and TRBJ1-2; 7 bases match TRBD1. CDR1 and CDR2 from the germline V gene are SGHNT and YYREEE (reference sequence). Trimming removed 4 bases from V and 8 bases from J; junction bases left unmatched: 14. The CDR3 extends over 15 amino acids. CDR3 amino acids: CASSAAGQGVSGYTF. The CDR3 DNA sequence: TGTGCCAGCAGCGCCGCGGGCCAGGGGGTGTCCGGCTACACCTTC.

CDR3 nucleotides: TGTGCCAGCAGCCCCCCGGCCCAGGGAGAGCAGTACTTC. As protein: CASSPPAQGEQYF. The gene calls are TRBV3-1 (or the pseudogene TRBV3-2) and TRBJ2-7, with D possibly matching TRBD1 (5 bases). The CDR3 contains 13 residues. Trimming stripped 4 bases from V and 7 bases from J, with 14 bases between. CDR1 and CDR2 (germline): LGHDT, YNNKEL (reference sequence).

V and J are TRBV5-4 and TRBJ2-3; 11 bases fit TRBD2. CDR1 SGHNT and CDR2 YYREEE come from the germline V gene (reference sequence). Trimming cost V 0 bases and J 4 bases; bases outside gene matches: 4. The length of the CDR3 is 16 residues. The DNA for the CDR3 is TGTGCCAGCAGCTTGGCGGGGACTAGCGGTGCAGATACGCAGTATTTT. Translation: CASSLAGTSGADTQYF.